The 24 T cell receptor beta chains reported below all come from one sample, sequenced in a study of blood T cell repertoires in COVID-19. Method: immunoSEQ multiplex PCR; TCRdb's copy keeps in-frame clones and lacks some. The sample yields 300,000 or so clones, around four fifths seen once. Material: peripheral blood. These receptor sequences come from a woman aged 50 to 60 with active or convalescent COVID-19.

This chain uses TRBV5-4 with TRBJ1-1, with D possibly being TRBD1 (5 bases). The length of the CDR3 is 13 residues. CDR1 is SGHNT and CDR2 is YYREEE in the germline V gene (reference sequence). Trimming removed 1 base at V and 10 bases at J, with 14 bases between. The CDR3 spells CASSLSRVDTAFF. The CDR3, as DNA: TGTGCCAGCAGCTTGTCCAGGGTGGATACAGCTTTCTTT.

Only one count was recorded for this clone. The CDR3 protein is CASSALAGGFSTDTQYF. For the CDR3, the DNA is TGTGCCAGCAGTGCACTAGCGGGAGGGTTCAGCACAGATACGCAGTATTTT. The chain links TRBV25-1 to TRBJ2-3; 13 bases are shared with TRBD2. Germline loops: CDR1 MGHDK, CDR2 SYGVNS. Trimming took 4 bases from V and 0 from J; bases not matched to a gene: 4. This CDR3 contains 17 residues.

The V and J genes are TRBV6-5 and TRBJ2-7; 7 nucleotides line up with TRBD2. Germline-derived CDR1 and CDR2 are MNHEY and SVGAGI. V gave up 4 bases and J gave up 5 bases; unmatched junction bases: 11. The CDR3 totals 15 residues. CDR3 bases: TGTGCCAGCAGTTCCTCTGGCGGGAGAGGAAACGAGCAGTACTTC. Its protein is CASSSSGGRGNEQYF.

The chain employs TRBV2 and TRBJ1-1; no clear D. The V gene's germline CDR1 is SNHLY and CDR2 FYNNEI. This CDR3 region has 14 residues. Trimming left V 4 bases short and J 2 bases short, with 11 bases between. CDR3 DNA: TGTGCCAGCAGTGCGCGCGGTTCTAACACTGAAGCTTTCTTT. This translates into CASSARGSNTEAFF.

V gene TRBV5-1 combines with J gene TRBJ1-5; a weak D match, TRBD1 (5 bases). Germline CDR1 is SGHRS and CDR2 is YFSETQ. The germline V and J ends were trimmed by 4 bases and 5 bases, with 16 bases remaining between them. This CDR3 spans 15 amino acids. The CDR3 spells CASSAGEGTHQPQHF. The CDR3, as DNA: TGCGCCAGCAGCGCGGGAGAGGGGACCCATCAGCCCCAGCATTTT.

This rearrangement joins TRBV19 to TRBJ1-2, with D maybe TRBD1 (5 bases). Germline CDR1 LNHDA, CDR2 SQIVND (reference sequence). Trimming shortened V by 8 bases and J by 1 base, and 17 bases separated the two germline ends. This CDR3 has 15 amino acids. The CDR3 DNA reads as TGTGCCAGTGTCGGTCCGGGGGTCCATAACTATGGCTACACCTTC. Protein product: CASVGPGVHNYGYTF.

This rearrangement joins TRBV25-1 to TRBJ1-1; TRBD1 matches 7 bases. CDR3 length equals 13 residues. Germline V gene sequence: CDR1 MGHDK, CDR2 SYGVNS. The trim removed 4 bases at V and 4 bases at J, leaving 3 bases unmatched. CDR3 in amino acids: CASSGPGGTEAFF. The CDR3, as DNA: TGTGCCAGCAGTGGTCCAGGGGGCACTGAAGCTTTCTTT.

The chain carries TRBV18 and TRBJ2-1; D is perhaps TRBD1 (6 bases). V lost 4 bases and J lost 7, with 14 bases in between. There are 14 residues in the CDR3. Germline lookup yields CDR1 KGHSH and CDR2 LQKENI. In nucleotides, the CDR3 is TGTGCCAGCTCACTCACCGGGACAAAAAATGAGCAGTTCTTC. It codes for CASSLTGTKNEQFF.

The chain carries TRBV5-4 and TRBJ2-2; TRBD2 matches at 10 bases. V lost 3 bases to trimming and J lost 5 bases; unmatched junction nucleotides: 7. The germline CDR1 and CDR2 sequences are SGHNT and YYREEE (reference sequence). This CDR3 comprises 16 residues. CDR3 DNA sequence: TGTGCCAGCAGCTCGTTAGCGGGAGGAGGAACCGGGGAGCTGTTTTTT. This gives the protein CASSSLAGGGTGELFF.

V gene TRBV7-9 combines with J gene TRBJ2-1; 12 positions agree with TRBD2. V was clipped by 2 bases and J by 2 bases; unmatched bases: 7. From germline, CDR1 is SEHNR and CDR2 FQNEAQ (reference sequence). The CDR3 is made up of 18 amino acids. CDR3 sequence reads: CASSLPFRLAGAYNEQFF. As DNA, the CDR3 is TGTGCCAGCAGCTTACCTTTCCGACTAGCGGGAGCCTACAATGAGCAGTTCTTC.

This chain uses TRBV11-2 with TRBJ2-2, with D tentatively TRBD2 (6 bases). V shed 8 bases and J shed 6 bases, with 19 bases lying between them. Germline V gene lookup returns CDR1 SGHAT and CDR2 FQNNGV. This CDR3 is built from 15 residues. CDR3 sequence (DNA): TGTGCCAGCCGGGACCCCTTGTGGGGGGCCGGGGAGCTGTTTTTT. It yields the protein CASRDPLWGAGELFF.

As DNA, the CDR3 is TGTGCCAGCAGCTTAAAGAAGTGGTATGGGCAGGCGCTTAATGAAAAACTGTTTTTT. Its translation is CASSLKKWYGQALNEKLFF. The chain has TRBV11-2 and TRBJ1-4, with unresolved D. V lost 2 bases and J lost 4, with 23 bases in between. CDR1 is SGHAT and CDR2 is FQNNGV in the germline V gene. The CDR3 loop spans 19 amino acids.

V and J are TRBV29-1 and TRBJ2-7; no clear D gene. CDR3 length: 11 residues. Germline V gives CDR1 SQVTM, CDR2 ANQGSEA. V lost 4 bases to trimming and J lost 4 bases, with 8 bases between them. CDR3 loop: CSVGEVYEQYF. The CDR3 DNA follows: TGCAGCGTTGGCGAGGTTTACGAGCAGTACTTC.

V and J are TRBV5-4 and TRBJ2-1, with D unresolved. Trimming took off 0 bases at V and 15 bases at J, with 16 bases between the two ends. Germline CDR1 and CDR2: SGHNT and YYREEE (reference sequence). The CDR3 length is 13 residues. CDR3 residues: CASSLALESRTFF. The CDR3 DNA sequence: TGTGCCAGCAGCTTGGCCTTAGAGTCACGCACGTTCTTC.

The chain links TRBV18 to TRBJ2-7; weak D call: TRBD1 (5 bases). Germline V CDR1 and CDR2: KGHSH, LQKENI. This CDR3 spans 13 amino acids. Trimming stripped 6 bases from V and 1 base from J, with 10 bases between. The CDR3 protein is CASSHDSSYEQYF. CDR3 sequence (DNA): TGTGCCAGCTCTCACGACAGTTCCTACGAGCAGTACTTC.

The CDR3 DNA follows: TGTGCTAGTGGTTTGAGTAGCGGGATAAACCCAGATACGCAGTATTTT. This codes for CASGLSSGINPDTQYF. This rearrangement joins TRBV12-5 to TRBJ2-3; TRBD2 aligns across 8 bases. CDR1 and CDR2 from the germline V gene are LGHNT and FRNRAP. The CDR3 runs 16 residues. Trimming removed 2 bases from V and 4 bases from J; junction bases left unmatched: 8.

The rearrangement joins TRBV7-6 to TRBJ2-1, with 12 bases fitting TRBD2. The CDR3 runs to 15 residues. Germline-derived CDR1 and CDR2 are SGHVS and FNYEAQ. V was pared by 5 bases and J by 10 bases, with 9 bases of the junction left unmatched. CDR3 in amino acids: CASSRGLAGPPEQFF. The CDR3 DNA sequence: TGTGCCAGCAGCCGAGGACTAGCGGGACCCCCCGAGCAGTTCTTC.

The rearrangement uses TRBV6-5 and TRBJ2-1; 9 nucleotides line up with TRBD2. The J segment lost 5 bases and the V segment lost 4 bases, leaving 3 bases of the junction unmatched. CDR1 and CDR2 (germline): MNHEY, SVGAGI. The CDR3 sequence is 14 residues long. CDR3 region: CASSLAGVNNEQFF. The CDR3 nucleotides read TGTGCCAGCAGTTTAGCGGGAGTTAACAATGAGCAGTTCTTC.

The DNA of the CDR3 is TGTGCCAGCAGTTTGTGGGCTAGCGGGGGCTACGAGCAGTACTTC. Translation gives CASSLWASGGYEQYF. This sequence joins TRBV28 and TRBJ2-7; 10 positions agree with TRBD2. Germline assignment: CDR1 MDHEN and CDR2 SYDVKM. V dropped 3 bases and J dropped 3; count of bases not matched to a gene: 5. This CDR3 is built from 15 residues. The full variable domain, completed using reference TRBV28 and TRBJ2-7, is DVKVTQSSRYLVKRTGEKVFLECVQDMDHENMFWYRQDPGLGLRLIYFSYDVKMKEKGDIPEGYSVSREKKERFSLILESASTNQTSMYLCASSLWASGGYEQYFGPGTRLTVT.

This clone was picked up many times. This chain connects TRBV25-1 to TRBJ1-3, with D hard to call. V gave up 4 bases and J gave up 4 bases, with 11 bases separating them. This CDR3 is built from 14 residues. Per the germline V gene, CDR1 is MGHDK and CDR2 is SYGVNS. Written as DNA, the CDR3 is TGTGCCAGCAGTGGTGTCGGGATAGGAAACACCATATATTTT. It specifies CASSGVGIGNTIYF.

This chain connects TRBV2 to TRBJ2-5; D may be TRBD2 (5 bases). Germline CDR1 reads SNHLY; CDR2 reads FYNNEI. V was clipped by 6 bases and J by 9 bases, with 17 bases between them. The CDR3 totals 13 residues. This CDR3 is CASRWQYMGAQYF. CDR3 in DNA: TGTGCCAGCAGGTGGCAGTACATGGGAGCCCAGTACTTC. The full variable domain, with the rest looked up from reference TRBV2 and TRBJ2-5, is EPEVTQTPSHQVTQMGQEVILRCVPISNHLYFYWYRQILGQKVEFLVSFYNNEISEKSEIFDDQFSVERPDGSNFTLKIRSTKLEDSAMYFCASRWQYMGAQYFGPGTRLLVL.

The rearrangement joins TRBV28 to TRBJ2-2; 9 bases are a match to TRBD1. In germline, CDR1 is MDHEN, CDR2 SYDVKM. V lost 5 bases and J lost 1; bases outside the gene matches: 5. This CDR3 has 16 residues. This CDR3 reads CASSPRQGVNTGELFF. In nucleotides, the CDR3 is TGTGCCAGCAGTCCCCGACAGGGGGTGAACACCGGGGAGCTGTTTTTT.

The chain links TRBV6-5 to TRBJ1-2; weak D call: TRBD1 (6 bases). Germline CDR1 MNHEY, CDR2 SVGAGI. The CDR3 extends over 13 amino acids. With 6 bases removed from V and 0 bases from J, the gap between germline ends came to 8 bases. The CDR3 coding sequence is TGTGCCAGCAGGGACAGCGCTAACTATGGCTACACCTTC. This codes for CASRDSANYGYTF.

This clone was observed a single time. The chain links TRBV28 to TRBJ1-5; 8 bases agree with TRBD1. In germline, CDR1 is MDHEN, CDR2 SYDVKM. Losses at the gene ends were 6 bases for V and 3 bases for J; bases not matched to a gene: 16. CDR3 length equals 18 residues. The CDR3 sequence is CASRTDRGNIFYNQPQHF. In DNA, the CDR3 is TGTGCCAGCAGGACCGACAGGGGAAACATATTCTACAATCAGCCCCAGCATTTT.